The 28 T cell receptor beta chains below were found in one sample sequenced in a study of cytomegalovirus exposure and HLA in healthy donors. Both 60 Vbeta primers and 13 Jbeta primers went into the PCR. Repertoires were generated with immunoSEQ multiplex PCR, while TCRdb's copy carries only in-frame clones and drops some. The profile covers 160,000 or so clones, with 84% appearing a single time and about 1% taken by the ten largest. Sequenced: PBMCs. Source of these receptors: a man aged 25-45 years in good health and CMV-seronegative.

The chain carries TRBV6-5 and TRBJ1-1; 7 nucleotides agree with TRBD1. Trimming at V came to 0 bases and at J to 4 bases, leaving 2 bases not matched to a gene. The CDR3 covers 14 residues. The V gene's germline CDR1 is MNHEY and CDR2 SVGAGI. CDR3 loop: CASSYSGGITEAFF. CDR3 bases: TGTGCCAGCAGTTACTCAGGGGGCATCACTGAAGCTTTCTTT.

The CDR3 sequence: CASSQDYAGAYEQYF. The CDR3, as DNA: TGCGCCAGCAGCCAAGATTACGCGGGAGCGTACGAGCAGTACTTC. This rearrangement joins TRBV4-3 to TRBJ2-7, with 7 bases that match TRBD2. Trimming took 0 bases from V and 4 from J; bases not matched to a gene: 6. This CDR3 contains 15 residues. The V gene's germline CDR1 is LGHNA and CDR2 YSLEER.

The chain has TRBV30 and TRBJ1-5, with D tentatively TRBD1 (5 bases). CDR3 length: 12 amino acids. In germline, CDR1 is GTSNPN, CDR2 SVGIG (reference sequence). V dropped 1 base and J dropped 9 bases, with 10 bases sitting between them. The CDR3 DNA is TGTGCCTGGAGTGACAACGGGGGGCCCCAGCATTTT. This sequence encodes CAWSDNGGPQHF.

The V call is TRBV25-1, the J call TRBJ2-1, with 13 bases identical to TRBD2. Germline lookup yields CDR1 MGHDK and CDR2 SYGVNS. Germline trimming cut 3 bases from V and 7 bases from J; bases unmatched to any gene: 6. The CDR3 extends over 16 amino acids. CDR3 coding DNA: TGTGCCAGCAGTGACCCCGGGACTAGCGGGACGAATGAGCAGTTCTTC. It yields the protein CASSDPGTSGTNEQFF.

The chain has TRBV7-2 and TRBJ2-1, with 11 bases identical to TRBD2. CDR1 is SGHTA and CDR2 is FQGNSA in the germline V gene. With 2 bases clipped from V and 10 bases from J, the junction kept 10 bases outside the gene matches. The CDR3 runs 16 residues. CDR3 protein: CASSLPPSGRWWEQFF. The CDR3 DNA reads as TGTGCCAGCAGCTTACCACCTAGCGGGAGGTGGTGGGAGCAGTTCTTC.

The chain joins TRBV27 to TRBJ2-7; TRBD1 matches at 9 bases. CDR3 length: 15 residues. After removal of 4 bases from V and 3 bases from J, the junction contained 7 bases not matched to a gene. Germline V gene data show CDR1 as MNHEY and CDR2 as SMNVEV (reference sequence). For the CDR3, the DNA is TGTGCCAGCAGTTCCACAGGGGGCGCTTTCTACGAGCAGTACTTC. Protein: CASSSTGGAFYEQYF.

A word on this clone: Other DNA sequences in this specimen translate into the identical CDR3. CDR3 coding DNA: TGTGCCAGCAGTATGACCGGACTAGCGGGGGGTGGAACCTACGAGCAGTACTTC. Its translation is CASSMTGLAGGGTYEQYF. The rearrangement uses TRBV27 and TRBJ2-7, with 14 bases identical to TRBD2. Per germline, CDR1 MNHEY and CDR2 SMNVEV (reference sequence). V shed 5 bases, J shed 2 bases, and the junction held 11 bases outside the gene matches. This CDR3 spans 18 amino acids.

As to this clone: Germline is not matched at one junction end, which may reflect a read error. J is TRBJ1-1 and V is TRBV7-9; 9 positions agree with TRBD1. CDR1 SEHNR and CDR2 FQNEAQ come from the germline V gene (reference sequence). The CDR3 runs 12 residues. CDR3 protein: CSSSLGQGEAFF. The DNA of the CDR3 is TGTTCCAGCAGCCTTGGACAGGGGGAAGCTTTCTTT.

The CDR3 DNA sequence: TGTGCCAGCAGCTACGAGACAGGGGTGAAGACCCAGTACTTC. Residues: CASSYETGVKTQYF. V and J are TRBV5-4 and TRBJ2-5; 8 bases match TRBD1. The CDR3 has 14 amino acids. V gave up 3 bases and J gave up 6 bases; unmatched junction bases: 7. CDR1 is SGHNT, CDR2 YYREEE, per germline (reference sequence).

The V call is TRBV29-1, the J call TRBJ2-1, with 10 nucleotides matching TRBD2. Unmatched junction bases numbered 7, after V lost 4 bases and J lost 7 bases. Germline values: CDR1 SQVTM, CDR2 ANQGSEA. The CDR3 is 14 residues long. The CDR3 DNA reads TGCAGCGTTGGCGGGACTAGCGAAATAAATGAGCAGTTCTTC. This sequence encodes CSVGGTSEINEQFF.

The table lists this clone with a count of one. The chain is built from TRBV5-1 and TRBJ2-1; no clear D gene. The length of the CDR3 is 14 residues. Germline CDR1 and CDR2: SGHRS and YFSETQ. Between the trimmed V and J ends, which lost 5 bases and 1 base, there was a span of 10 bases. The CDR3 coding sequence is TGCGCCAGCAGATTGTCCTCGTCCTACAATGAGCAGTTCTTC. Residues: CASRLSSSYNEQFF.

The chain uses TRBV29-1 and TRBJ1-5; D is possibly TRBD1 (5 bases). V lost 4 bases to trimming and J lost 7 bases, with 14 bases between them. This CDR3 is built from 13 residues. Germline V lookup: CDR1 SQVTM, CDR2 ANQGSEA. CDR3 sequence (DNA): TGCAGCGTTGGAACGGGGGAATCCCAGCCCCAGCATTTT. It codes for CSVGTGESQPQHF.

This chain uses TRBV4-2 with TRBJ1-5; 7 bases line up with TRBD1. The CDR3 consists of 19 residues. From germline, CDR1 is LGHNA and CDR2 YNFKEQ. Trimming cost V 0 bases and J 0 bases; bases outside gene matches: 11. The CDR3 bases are TGTGCCAGCAGCCAAGAATTTGGGGGACAGACCTATAGCAATCAGCCCCAGCATTTT. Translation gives CASSQEFGGQTYSNQPQHF.

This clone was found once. For the CDR3, the DNA is TGTGCCAGCAGAGTAGGGACAGGACATTATGGCTACACCTTC. Translating gives CASRVGTGHYGYTF. The chain recombines TRBV28 with TRBJ1-2; 8 bases are a match to TRBD1. In germline, CDR1 is MDHEN, CDR2 SYDVKM. The CDR3 spans 14 residues. V lost 6 bases to trimming and J lost 5 bases; unmatched junction nucleotides: 8.

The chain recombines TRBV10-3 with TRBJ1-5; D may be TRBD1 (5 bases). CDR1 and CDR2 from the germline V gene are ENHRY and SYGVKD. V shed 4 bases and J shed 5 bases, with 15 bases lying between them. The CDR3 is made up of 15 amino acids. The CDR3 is CAISGWGSSHQPQHF. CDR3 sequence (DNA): TGTGCCATCAGTGGGTGGGGCTCCAGCCATCAGCCCCAGCATTTT.

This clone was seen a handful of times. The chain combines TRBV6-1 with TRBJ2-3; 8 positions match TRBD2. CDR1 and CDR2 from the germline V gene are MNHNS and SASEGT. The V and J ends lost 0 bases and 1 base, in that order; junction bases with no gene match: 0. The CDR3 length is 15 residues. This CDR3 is CASSEAAGGTDTQYF. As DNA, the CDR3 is TGTGCCAGCAGTGAAGCAGCGGGGGGCACAGATACGCAGTATTTT.

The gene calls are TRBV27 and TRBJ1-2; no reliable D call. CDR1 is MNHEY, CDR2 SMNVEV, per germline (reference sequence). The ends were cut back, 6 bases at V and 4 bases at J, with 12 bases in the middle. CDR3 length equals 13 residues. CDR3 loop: CASSFQVGYGYTF. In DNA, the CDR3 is TGTGCCAGCAGCTTCCAGGTTGGCTATGGCTACACCTTC.

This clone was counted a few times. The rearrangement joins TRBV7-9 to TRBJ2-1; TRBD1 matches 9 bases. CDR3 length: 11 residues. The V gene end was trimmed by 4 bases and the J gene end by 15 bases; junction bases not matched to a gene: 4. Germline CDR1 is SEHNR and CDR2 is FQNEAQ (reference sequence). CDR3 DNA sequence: TGTGCCAGCAGCTCGGTGGACAGGGGGTTCTTC. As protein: CASSSVDRGFF.

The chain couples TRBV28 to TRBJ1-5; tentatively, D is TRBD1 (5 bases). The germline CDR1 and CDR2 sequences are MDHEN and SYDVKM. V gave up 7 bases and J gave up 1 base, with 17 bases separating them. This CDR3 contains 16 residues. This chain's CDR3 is CASTLRFGGSNQPQHF. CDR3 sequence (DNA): TGTGCCAGCACCCTACGCTTCGGGGGGAGCAATCAGCCCCAGCATTTT.

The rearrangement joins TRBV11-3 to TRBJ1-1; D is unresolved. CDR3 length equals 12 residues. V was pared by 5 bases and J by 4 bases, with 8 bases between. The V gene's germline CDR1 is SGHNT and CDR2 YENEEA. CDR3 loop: CASSPQATEAFF. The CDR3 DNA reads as TGTGCCAGCAGCCCCCAGGCCACTGAAGCTTTCTTT.

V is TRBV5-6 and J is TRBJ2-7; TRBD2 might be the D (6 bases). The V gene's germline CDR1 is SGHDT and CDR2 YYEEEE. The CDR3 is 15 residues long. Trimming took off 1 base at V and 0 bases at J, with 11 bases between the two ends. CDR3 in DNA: TGTGCCAGCAGCTTGACCCCTAGCGCCTCCTACGAGCAGTACTTC. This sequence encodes CASSLTPSASYEQYF. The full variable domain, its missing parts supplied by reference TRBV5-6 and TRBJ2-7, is DAGVTQSPTHLIKTRGQQVTLRCSPKSGHDTVSWYQQALGQGPQFIFQYYEEEERQRGNFPDRFSGHQFPNYSSELNVNALLLGDSALYLCASSLTPSASYEQYFGPGTRLTVT.

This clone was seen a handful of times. The CDR3 reads CASHRAGRTDTQYF. CDR3 nucleotides: TGTGCCAGCCATAGGGCAGGGAGGACAGATACGCAGTATTTT. The rearrangement uses TRBV27 and TRBJ2-3; D might be TRBD2 (6 bases). CDR1 and CDR2 from the germline V gene are MNHEY and SMNVEV (reference sequence). The CDR3 sequence is 14 residues long. The germline V and J ends were trimmed by 8 bases and 3 bases, with 15 bases remaining between them.

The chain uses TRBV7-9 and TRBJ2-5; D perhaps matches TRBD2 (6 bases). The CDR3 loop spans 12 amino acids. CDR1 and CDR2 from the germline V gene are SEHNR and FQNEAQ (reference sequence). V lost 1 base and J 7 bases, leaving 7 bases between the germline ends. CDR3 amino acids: CASSLVGGTQYF. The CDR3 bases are TGTGCCAGCAGCTTAGTGGGAGGGACCCAGTACTTC.

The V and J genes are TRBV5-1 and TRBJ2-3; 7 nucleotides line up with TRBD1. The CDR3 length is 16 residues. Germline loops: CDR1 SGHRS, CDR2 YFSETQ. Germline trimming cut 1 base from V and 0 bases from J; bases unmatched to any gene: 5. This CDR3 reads CASSLPPGQSTDTQYF. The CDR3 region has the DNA TGCGCCAGCAGCTTGCCCCCGGGACAGAGCACAGATACGCAGTATTTT.

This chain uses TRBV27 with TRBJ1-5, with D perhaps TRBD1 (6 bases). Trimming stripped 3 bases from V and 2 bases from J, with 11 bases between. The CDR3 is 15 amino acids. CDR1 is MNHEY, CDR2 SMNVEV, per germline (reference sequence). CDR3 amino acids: CASSFLGAGNQPQHF. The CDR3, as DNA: TGTGCCAGCAGTTTTTTGGGGGCGGGCAATCAGCCCCAGCATTTT.

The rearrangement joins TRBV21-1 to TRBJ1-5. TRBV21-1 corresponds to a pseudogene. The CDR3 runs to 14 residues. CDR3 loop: CASSRPRGNQPQHF. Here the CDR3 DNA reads TGTGCCAGCAGCAGGCCACGGGGCAATCAGCCCCAGCATTTT.

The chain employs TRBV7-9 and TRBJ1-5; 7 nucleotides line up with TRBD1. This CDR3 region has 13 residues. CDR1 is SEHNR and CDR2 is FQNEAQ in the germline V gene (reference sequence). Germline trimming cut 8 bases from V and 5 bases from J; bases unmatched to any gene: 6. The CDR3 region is CASQGGGHQPQHF. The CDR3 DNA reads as TGTGCCAGCCAGGGGGGCGGTCATCAGCCCCAGCATTTT.

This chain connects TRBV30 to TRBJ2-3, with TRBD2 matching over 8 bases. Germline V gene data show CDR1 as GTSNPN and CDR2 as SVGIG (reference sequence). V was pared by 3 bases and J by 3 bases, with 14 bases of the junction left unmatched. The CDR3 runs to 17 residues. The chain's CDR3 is CAWRGILVAGPTDTQYF. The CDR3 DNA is TGTGCCTGGAGGGGAATTTTGGTAGCGGGACCAACAGATACGCAGTATTTT.